This TCR beta chain was sequenced for a study of cytomegalovirus exposure and HLA in healthy donors. This clone has more than one count but fewer than ten. PCR used 60 Vbeta primers and 13 Jbeta primers. The method was immunoSEQ multiplex PCR; TCRdb's version includes in-frame clones alone and lacks a portion of them. The table lists some 200,000 clones, about two thirds of them singletons. Germline V lookup: CDR1 LNHDA, CDR2 SQIVND (reference sequence). Trimming removed 3 bases from V and 0 bases from J, with 18 bases in between. The CDR3 length is 18 residues. V usage is TRBV19 and J usage is TRBJ1-5; D unresolved. The sequenced sample consisted of PBMCs. The receptor comes from a middle-aged man in good health and CMV-seropositive. CDR3 residues: CASSMGVTARPSNQPQHF. CDR3 nucleotides: TGTGCCAGTAGTATGGGAGTTACTGCCCGACCTAGCAATCAGCCCCAGCATTTT.